A selection of T cell receptor beta chains follows, all from one sample in a study of blood T cell repertoires in COVID-19. The assay was immunoSEQ multiplex PCR, and TCRdb's table has in-frame clones only and misses some. The table lists roughly 280,000 clones, around 86% of them singletons, with about 3.6% in the top ten. The sample was peripheral blood. The source is a man aged 18 to 29 with active or convalescent COVID-19. Each CDR3 is given with its conserved first and last residue. D genes are given only for firm matches. A row's size may be missing; if present it is once, few, many or a size class.

NA	NA	TRBV7-9	TRBJ2-4	TGTGCCAGCAGCCGAGGTTTTGGAGACATTCAGTACTTC	CASSRGFGDIQYF
NA	NA	TRBV2	TRBJ1-4	TGTGCCAGCAGTGAAATGAGGTCAACTAATGAAAAACTGTTTTTT	CASSEMRSTNEKLFF
NA	TRBD2	TRBV7-2	TRBJ2-3	TGTGCCAGCAGCCCGGGACTAGCGAAGGATACGCAGTATTTT	CASSPGLAKDTQYF
NA	NA	TRBV5-1	TRBJ1-6	TGCGCCAGCAGCTTGGAGGCAGGGCCTAATTCACCCCTCCACTTT	CASSLEAGPNSPLHF
NA	TRBD1	TRBV5-1	TRBJ1-5	TGCGCCAGCAGCTTGACGGGCCAGGGGGATCAGCCCCAGCATTTT	CASSLTGQGDQPQHF
NA	TRBD2	TRBV6-6	TRBJ2-3	TGTGCCAGCCGGGCTAGCGGGAGTTGGACTGGGACGCAGTATTTT	CASRASGSWTGTQYF
NA	TRBD1	TRBV18	TRBJ1-4	TGTGCCAGCTCACCAATCACAGGGGACGAAAAACTGTTTTTT	CASSPITGDEKLFF
NA	NA	TRBV24-1	TRBJ2-1	TGTGCCACCAGTGATTTTCCCCGGGAGAATGAGCAGTTCTTC	CATSDFPRENEQFF
NA	TRBD1	TRBV2	TRBJ1-4	TGTGCCAGCAGGACAGGGGGCGCAGAAAAACTGTTTTTT	CASRTGGAEKLFF
once	NA	TRBV6-5	TRBJ1-2	TGTGCCAGCAGTCGCCAGTCCTCTCTCTATGGCTACACCTTC	CASSRQSSLYGYTF
NA	NA	TRBV25-1	TRBJ2-1	TGTGCCAGCAGTGAATTGGGGGGTCCCAATGAGCAGTTCTTC	CASSELGGPNEQFF
NA	TRBD1	TRBV18	TRBJ1-2	TGTGCCAGCTCACCATTCGACAGGGACATCGGCTACACCTTC	CASSPFDRDIGYTF
NA	NA	TRBV5-1	TRBJ2-7	TGCGCCAGCAGCTTTCACAGCTCCTACGAGCAGTACTTC	CASSFHSSYEQYF
NA	TRBD2	TRBV11-2	TRBJ2-7	TGTGCCAGCAGCTTAGGTAGTGCGGCTAGCGGATACGAGCAGTACTTC	CASSLGSAASGYEQYF
NA	NA	TRBV29-1	TRBJ2-3	TGCAGCGTTGAAGAGTGGGGAGGCACAGATACGCAGTATTTT	CSVEEWGGTDTQYF
NA	TRBD1	TRBV28	TRBJ1-4	TGTGCCAGCAGGGGGGGGACAGGGCAGGAAAAACTGTTTTTT	CASRGGTGQEKLFF
NA	NA	TRBV11-2	TRBJ2-7	TGTGCCAGCAGCTTAGTAGCAGGAGGAGAGCAGTACTTC	CASSLVAGGEQYF
few	TRBD2	TRBV28	TRBJ2-2	TGTGCCAGCAGTTCGGGACTATTGAACACCGGGGAGCTGTTTTTT	CASSSGLLNTGELFF
NA	NA	TRBV4-1	TRBJ2-7	TGCGCCAGCAGCCAATCCGACAGCAGGATATTGGGCGAGCAGTACTTC	CASSQSDSRILGEQYF
NA	NA	TRBV10-3	TRBJ2-1	TGTGCCATCAGCCCCGAGATTAAAAATGAGCAGTTCTTC	CAISPEIKNEQFF
NA	NA	TRBV6-4	TRBJ2-1	TGTGCCAGCAGTGACTCGAGAGTTTCGGGAAAATCGGGGTACAATGAGCAGTTCTTC	CASSDSRVSGKSGYNEQFF
NA	TRBD1	TRBV5-4	TRBJ1-6	TGTGCCAGCAGCCCGTTTCAGGGGGCGAGAAATTCACCCCTCCACTTT	CASSPFQGARNSPLHF
NA	NA	TRBV30	TRBJ1-3	TGTGCCTGGAGTCGACAGACTGGAAACACCATATATTTT	CAWSRQTGNTIYF
NA	TRBD1	TRBV9	TRBJ2-1	TGTGCCAGCAGCCGGACAGGGGAATTGTACAATGAGCAGTTCTTC	CASSRTGELYNEQFF
NA	NA	TRBV6-5	TRBJ1-2	TGTGCCAGCAGTTACGGCAGGGGCTATGGCTACACCTTC	CASSYGRGYGYTF
NA	TRBD2	TRBV7-9	TRBJ2-3	TGTGCCAGCAGCCCCCCGGGACTAGAGACGACAGATACGCAGTATTTT	CASSPPGLETTDTQYF
NA	TRBD1	TRBV6-5	TRBJ2-2	TGTGCCAGCTTGGGGACAGGGGGCACCGGGGAGCTGTTTTTT	CASLGTGGTGELFF
NA	NA	TRBV12-3/TRBV12-4	TRBJ2-1	TGTGCCAGCAGAACCGGGATGTTCTATGAGCAGTTCTTC	CASRTGMFYEQFF
NA	NA	TRBV4-3	TRBJ2-7	TGCGCCAGCAGCCTGGGGACTGCCTACGAGCAGTACTTC	CASSLGTAYEQYF
NA	NA	TRBV2	TRBJ1-5	TGTGCCAGCAGTGAACTCGGTTATAGCAATCAGCCCCAGCATTTT	CASSELGYSNQPQHF
NA	TRBD1	TRBV6-5	TRBJ1-1	TGTGCCAGCAGTTACTCGACGACAGGGCCCACTGAAGCTTTCTTT	CASSYSTTGPTEAFF
NA	TRBD2	TRBV19	TRBJ2-1	TGTGCCAGTAGGCGGGCTAGCGGGGCCGGAAATGAGCAGTTCTTC	CASRRASGAGNEQFF
NA	TRBD1	TRBV7-3	TRBJ2-1	TGTGCCAGCAGCTATGGACAGGGGGACATGAATGAGCAGTTCTTC	CASSYGQGDMNEQFF
NA	NA	TRBV7-8	TRBJ1-1	TGTGCCAGCAGCTTAGGACAGACCCCTATAGCTTTCTTT	CASSLGQTPIAFF
NA	NA	TRBV6-1	TRBJ2-7	TGTGCCAGCAGTGATGGCGGGCCCGTCGAGCAGTACTTC	CASSDGGPVEQYF
NA	NA	TRBV3-1/TRBV3-2	TRBJ1-1	TGTGCCAGCAGCCAGCGGAGGGGCTCGGCTGAAGCTTTCTTT	CASSQRRGSAEAFF
NA	TRBD1	TRBV29-1	TRBJ2-5	TGCCGGGTGGGACAGCAAGAGACCCAGTACTTC	CRVGQQETQYF
NA	NA	TRBV6-6	TRBJ1-6	TGTGCCAGCAGCCCCCGGGAGAGCTCCTATAATTCACCCCTCCACTTT	CASSPRESSYNSPLHF
few	NA	TRBV30	TRBJ1-4	TGTGCCTGGAGCGGTCTGCGGGGTAATGAAAAACTGTTTTTT	CAWSGLRGNEKLFF
NA	NA	TRBV5-4	TRBJ2-7	TGTGCCAGCAGCTTGGAGGGGCAACCCTACGAGCAGTACTTC	CASSLEGQPYEQYF
NA	TRBD1	TRBV25-1	TRBJ1-3	TGTGCCAGCGAACGGGGACAGGGAGCTGGAAACACCATATATTTT	CASERGQGAGNTIYF
NA	NA	TRBV28	TRBJ2-1	TGTGCCAGCAGTCCCTTCAGGGGGGCCTTTATGGATGAGCAGTTCTTC	CASSPFRGAFMDEQFF
NA	TRBD1	TRBV18	TRBJ2-7	TGTGCCAGCTCACCTACCCCCGGGACAGGGCTCGGCGAGCAGTACTTC	CASSPTPGTGLGEQYF
NA	NA	TRBV2	TRBJ1-2	TGTGCCAGCAGTGAAGCGCTTGGGGGGGCGGGCTACACCTTC	CASSEALGGAGYTF
NA	NA	TRBV2	TRBJ2-5	TGTGCCAGCAGTGACTTAGAAGAGACCCAGTACTTC	CASSDLEETQYF